The 26 T cell receptor beta chains presented below share a single source sample, sequenced in a study of T cell repertoires in cytomegalovirus infection. TCRdb processed the reads anew with MiXCR; each CDR3 protein has one entry. Of about 900,000 distinct CDR3 sequences detected, approximately 30% appear once; the ten largest clones hold 13%. Antigens for these TCRs are unknown. The sample consisted of cultured CD8+ T cells from PBMCs, taken from culture after CMV antigen stimulation. These receptors all come from a human donor in good health (CMV status not recorded). Some clones in this sample may be carry-over from other donors' samples.

The rearrangement links TRBV6-2 or TRBV6-3 to TRBJ2-1; D gene uncertain. The CDR3 consists of 15 residues. In germline, CDR1 is MNHEY, CDR2 SVGEGT. Deletions cut 2 bases from V and 6 bases from J, with 14 bases between. CDR3 nucleotides: TGTGCCAGCAGTTACGGGCACCCATTCTCCAATGAGCAGTTCTTC. As protein: CASSYGHPFSNEQFF.

V gene TRBV10-3 combines with J gene TRBJ2-2; TRBD1 matches 9 bases. The CDR3 length is 16 residues. J gave up 1 base and V 4 bases, and 4 bases lay outside the gene matches. Per the germline V gene, CDR1 is ENHRY and CDR2 is SYGVKD. CDR3 bases: TGTGCCATCAGTGCCGAGGGACAGGGGAACACCGGGGAGCTGTTTTTT. Translating it yields CAISAEGQGNTGELFF.

Written as DNA, the CDR3 is TGTGCCAGCAGCGCGCAACAAGGGTTAGCCAAAAACATTCAGTACTTC. Translated: CASSAQQGLAKNIQYF. J is TRBJ2-4 and V is TRBV7-9; D ambiguous. This CDR3 has 16 residues. The germline V gene has CDR1 SEHNR and CDR2 FQNEAQ (reference sequence). Trimming shortened V by 5 bases and J by 0 bases, and 14 bases separated the two germline ends. Full variable domain (remainder filled in from reference TRBV7-9 and TRBJ2-4): DTGVSQNPRHKITKRGQNVTFRCDPISEHNRLYWYRQTLGQGPEFLTYFQNEAQLEKSRLLSDRFSAERPKGSFSTLEIQRTEQGDSAMYLCASSAQQGLAKNIQYFGAGTRLSVL.

The chain combines TRBV5-8 with TRBJ2-1, with D perhaps matching TRBD2 (5 bases). The CDR3 sequence is 14 residues long. The V gene's germline CDR1 is SGHTS and CDR2 YDEGEE. V lost 2 bases and J lost 6, with 12 bases in between. The CDR3 loop is CASSFGGRTNEQFF. The DNA for the CDR3 is TGTGCCAGCAGCTTCGGCGGGCGTACCAATGAGCAGTTCTTC. The variable domain in full, with the rest retrieved from reference TRBV5-8 and TRBJ2-1, is EAGVTQSPTHLIKTRGQQATLRCSPISGHTSVYWYQQALGLGLQFLLWYDEGEERNRGNFPPRFSGRQFPNYSSELNVNALELEDSALYLCASSFGGRTNEQFFGPGTRLTVL.

This rearrangement joins TRBV5-1 to TRBJ1-5; D is possibly TRBD1 (5 bases). In germline, CDR1 is SGHRS, CDR2 YFSETQ. This CDR3 comprises 16 residues. Deletions cut 8 bases from V and 0 bases from J, with 18 bases between. The DNA for the CDR3 is TGCGCCAGTTCCGAGGGACCGCTTTATAGCAATCAGCCCCAGCATTTT. Protein: CASSEGPLYSNQPQHF.

In its sample, this clonotype was seen many times. The rearrangement links TRBV6-1 to TRBJ2-7, with 13 bases fitting TRBD2. This CDR3 spans 19 amino acids. Per the germline V gene, CDR1 is MNHNS and CDR2 is SASEGT. The junction had 8 bases not matched to a gene; V was cut back by 0 bases and J by 0 bases. CDR3 sequence (DNA): TGTGCCAGCAGTGAAGCTAGGACTAGCGGGGGCCCCAGCTCCTACGAGCAGTACTTC. Encoded protein: CASSEARTSGGPSSYEQYF.

Many counts were recorded for this clonotype. The V call is TRBV6-1, the J call TRBJ2-2; no reliable D call. The CDR3 is 13 residues long. V was trimmed by 3 bases and J by 2 bases, leaving 4 bases between them. The germline V gene encodes CDR1 MNHNS and CDR2 SASEGT. CDR3 sequence reads: CASSDGNTGELFF. CDR3 sequence (DNA): TGTGCCAGCAGTGACGGTAACACCGGGGAGCTGTTTTTT.

The chain carries TRBV14 and TRBJ2-5, with no clear D. In germline, CDR1 is SGHDN, CDR2 FVKESK. This CDR3 is built from 15 residues. V was shortened by 0 bases and J by 0 bases, with 8 bases between the two germline ends. DNA of the CDR3: TGTGCCAGCAGCCAAGAGCCCGGGTACCAAGAGACCCAGTACTTC. The encoded protein is CASSQEPGYQETQYF.

The chain recombines TRBV6-1 with TRBJ2-7, with 7 bases lining up with TRBD1. The J segment lost 2 bases and the V segment lost 0 bases, leaving 10 bases of the junction unmatched. CDR1 is MNHNS, CDR2 SASEGT, per germline. This CDR3 comprises 17 residues. Written as DNA, the CDR3 is TGTGCCAGCAGTGAAGCGCGATTGAGGGGGCAAACCTACGAGCAGTACGTC. It codes for CASSEARLRGQTYEQYV.

The V and J genes are TRBV6-6 and TRBJ2-7; maybe TRBD1 (5 bases). With 7 bases removed from V and 0 bases from J, the gap between germline ends came to 13 bases. Per germline, CDR1 MNHNY and CDR2 SVGAGI (reference sequence). The CDR3 consists of 14 residues. The CDR3 DNA sequence: TGTGCCAGCACTGGCAGGGAAGACTCCTACGAGCAGTACTTC. Its translation: CASTGREDSYEQYF.

The V and J genes are TRBV12-5 and TRBJ2-5; D remains ambiguous. The CDR3 is 16 residues long. Between the trimmed V and J ends, which lost 0 bases and 5 bases, there was a span of 16 bases. The germline V gene has CDR1 LGHNT and CDR2 FRNRAP. This chain's CDR3 is CASGLVLTQMGETQYF. The CDR3 DNA is TGTGCTAGTGGTTTGGTACTAACACAGATGGGGGAGACCCAGTACTTC.

J is TRBJ2-5 and V is TRBV12-3 or TRBV12-4; no firm D call. There are 15 residues in the CDR3. The V and J ends lost 2 bases and 4 bases respectively, with 14 bases between them. The CDR3 nucleotides read TGTGCCAGCAGTTTAATTGCCGCCGAAGGAGAGACCCAGTACTTC. Encoded protein: CASSLIAAEGETQYF.

This clonotype was observed a few times. The rearrangement links TRBV7-6 to TRBJ2-3, with D possibly being TRBD2 (5 bases). Germline assignment: CDR1 SGHVS and CDR2 FNYEAQ. Trimming took off 5 bases at V and 0 bases at J, with 18 bases between the two ends. CDR3 length: 17 residues. The CDR3 bases are TGTGCCAGCAGCCGAACCCAGCGGACCCTTAGCACAGATACGCAGTATTTT. Residues: CASSRTQRTLSTDTQYF.

The genes are TRBV10-3 and TRBJ2-1, with D uncertain. V gave up 3 bases and J gave up 10 bases, with 13 bases separating them. Germline V gives CDR1 ENHRY, CDR2 SYGVKD. There are 13 residues in the CDR3. The CDR3, as DNA: TGTGCCATCAGTGACCCGCCGGGTGACGAGCAGTTCTTC. Translation gives CAISDPPGDEQFF.

V and J are TRBV6-6 and TRBJ2-7; 7 bases align to TRBD1. Germline V gives CDR1 MNHNY, CDR2 SVGAGI (reference sequence). V was pared by 2 bases and J by 3 bases, with 4 bases of the junction left unmatched. The CDR3 has 14 amino acids. The CDR3 region is CASSYTTGVYEQYV. DNA for the CDR3: TGTGCCAGCAGTTACACCACAGGGGTCTACGAGCAGTACGTC.

Only a few counts were recorded for this clonotype. This rearrangement joins TRBV27 to TRBJ2-7; 9 bases line up with TRBD1. Germline V gene lookup returns CDR1 MNHEY and CDR2 SMNVEV (reference sequence). V lost 5 bases to trimming and J lost 7 bases; unmatched junction nucleotides: 6. The CDR3 contains 13 residues. The DNA of the CDR3 is TGTGCCAGCAGTCTAGGGACAGGGAGTGAGCAGTACTTC. Encoded protein: CASSLGTGSEQYF.

J is TRBJ2-1 and V is TRBV19; D gene uncertain. Trimming cost V 6 bases and J 5 bases, with 8 bases left between them. This CDR3 comprises 12 residues. Per germline, CDR1 LNHDA and CDR2 SQIVND (reference sequence). The CDR3 here is CASRRYDNEQFF. The DNA for the CDR3 is TGTGCCAGTAGACGGTATGACAATGAGCAGTTCTTC.

This clonotype was seen many times. This rearrangement joins TRBV7-9 to TRBJ2-7, with TRBD1 matching over 7 bases. Germline assignment: CDR1 SEHNR and CDR2 FQNEAQ (reference sequence). J lost 0 bases, V lost 4 bases, and 6 bases had no gene match. CDR3 size: 15 residues. The CDR3 here is CASSSPGQDSYEQYF. The CDR3 bases are TGTGCCAGCAGCTCCCCTGGACAGGACTCCTACGAGCAGTACTTC. Together with reference TRBV7-9 and TRBJ2-7, the CDR3 gives the full variable domain: DTGVSQNPRHKITKRGQNVTFRCDPISEHNRLYWYRQTLGQGPEFLTYFQNEAQLEKSRLLSDRFSAERPKGSFSTLEIQRTEQGDSAMYLCASSSPGQDSYEQYFGPGTRLTVT.

The chain has TRBV7-2 and TRBJ1-1, with TRBD1 matching over 9 bases. The V gene end was trimmed by 5 bases and the J gene end by 3 bases; junction bases not matched to a gene: 7. This CDR3 spans 15 amino acids. Looked up from germline, CDR1 is SGHTA and CDR2 is FQGNSA. The CDR3 protein is CASSLFRTGDTEAFF. The CDR3 nucleotides are TGTGCCAGCAGCCTCTTTAGGACAGGGGACACTGAAGCTTTCTTT.

Of note for this clonotype: This may come from a read error, since a much larger clone is one base off. The rearrangement uses TRBV7-2 and TRBJ2-1, with D possibly matching TRBD1 (6 bases). CDR3 size: 15 residues. Germline V gives CDR1 SGHTA, CDR2 FQGNSA. V shed 5 bases and J shed 2 bases, with 13 bases lying between them. The CDR3 region is CTSSLRDTAYNEQFF. CDR3 nucleotides: TGTACCAGCAGCCTACGGGACACCGCCTACAATGAGCAGTTCTTC.

The V call is TRBV28, the J call TRBJ2-3; D is undetermined. V shed 2 bases and J shed 4 bases, with 16 bases lying between them. The CDR3 spans 16 residues. Per germline, CDR1 MDHEN and CDR2 SYDVKM. The CDR3 nucleotides are TGTGCCAGCAGTTTAGGGGTTGGTCTAGATGCAGATACGCAGTATTTT. This translates into CASSLGVGLDADTQYF. The full variable domain, rest sourced from reference TRBV28 and TRBJ2-3, is DVKVTQSSRYLVKRTGEKVFLECVQDMDHENMFWYRQDPGLGLRLIYFSYDVKMKEKGDIPEGYSVSREKKERFSLILESASTNQTSMYLCASSLGVGLDADTQYFGPGTRLTVL.

Many counts were recorded for this clonotype. The V gene is TRBV7-6, the J gene TRBJ1-2; TRBD1 is a possible D gene (6 bases). Germline V CDR1 and CDR2: SGHVS, FNYEAQ. Deletions cut 2 bases from V and 6 bases from J, with 10 bases between. This CDR3 is 13 amino acids long. DNA of the CDR3: TGTGCCAGCAGCTTATTATCAGGGGATGGCTACACCTTC. Translated, it gives CASSLLSGDGYTF. The full variable domain, completed using reference TRBV7-6 and TRBJ1-2, is GAGVSQSPRYKVTKRGQDVALRCDPISGHVSLYWYRQALGQGPEFLTYFNYEAQQDKSGLPNDRFSAERPEGSISTLTIQRTEQRDSAMYRCASSLLSGDGYTFGSGTRLTVV.

The chain recombines TRBV27 with TRBJ1-5; D ambiguous. Per germline, CDR1 MNHEY and CDR2 SMNVEV (reference sequence). V shed 5 bases and J shed 7 bases, with 15 bases lying between them. CDR3 length equals 14 residues. CDR3 sequence reads: CASSRVPERQPQHF. The CDR3 DNA follows: TGTGCCAGCAGTCGGGTCCCGGAGCGGCAGCCCCAGCATTTT.

This clonotype came up a few times. The V gene is TRBV12-3 or TRBV12-4, the J gene TRBJ1-1, with a weak D call TRBD1 (6 bases). The CDR3 loop spans 13 amino acids. Trimming removed 1 base from V and 6 bases from J, with 9 bases in between. The DNA for the CDR3 is TGTGCCAGCAGTTTAGGAGACAGGCCTGAAGCTTTCTTT. Protein product: CASSLGDRPEAFF.

The chain is built from TRBV4-1 and TRBJ1-1, with a weak D call TRBD1 (5 bases). CDR1 is MGHRA and CDR2 is YSYEKL in the germline V gene. This CDR3 comprises 15 residues. V was pared by 0 bases and J by 3 bases, with 11 bases between. This CDR3 is CASSQDAGLDTEAFF. Here the CDR3 DNA reads TGCGCCAGCAGCCAAGATGCGGGGCTGGACACTGAAGCTTTCTTT.

This clonotype was found many times. V usage is TRBV7-2 and J usage is TRBJ1-1; 9 nucleotides agree with TRBD1. V lost 8 bases, J lost 4 bases, and 8 bases stayed unmatched. Germline V gene sequence: CDR1 SGHTA, CDR2 FQGNSA. This CDR3 contains 14 residues. The CDR3 nucleotides are TGTGCCAGCCCAAGCGGACAGGGGTTCACTGAAGCTTTCTTT. It translates to CASPSGQGFTEAFF. Using reference TRBV7-2 and TRBJ1-1 for the parts outside the CDR3, the full variable domain is GAGVSQSPSNKVTEKGKDVELRCDPISGHTALYWYRQSLGQGLEFLIYFQGNSAPDKSGLPSDRFSAERTGGSVSTLTIQRTQQEDSAVYLCASPSGQGFTEAFFGQGTRLTVV.